The 21 T cell receptor beta chains below all came from one sample that was sequenced in a study of T-cell memory formation after mild COVID-19. One entry per CDR3 protein results from TCRdb running MiXCR on the 5' RACE reads. The sample has just over 350,000 distinct CDR3 sequences, approximately 15% seen once. The sample was PBMCs or a T cell subset sorted from them (not recorded which). The receptors originated from a man in his late teens or twenties who had mild COVID-19 (a few samples of this study predate the infection). Cell type and time point are not known.

This clonotype has a handful of counts. The chain's CDR3 is CASRTPGLGIYEQYV. The CDR3 DNA follows: TGTGCCAGCCGGACTCCGGGACTGGGGATCTACGAGCAGTACGTC. V is TRBV6-2 or TRBV6-3 and J is TRBJ2-7, with a tentative D call TRBD2 (6 bases). CDR1 MNHEY and CDR2 SVGEGT come from the germline V gene. V was cut by 8 bases and J by 3 bases, with 20 bases left in between. There are 15 residues in the CDR3.

As DNA, the CDR3 is TGCGCCAGCAGGGGGATACAGGGGCGGAGCACAGATACGCAGTATTTT. It is translated as CASRGIQGRSTDTQYF. The rearrangement uses TRBV4-1 and TRBJ2-3, with 7 bases matching TRBD1. Germline CDR1 is MGHRA and CDR2 is YSYEKL. Trimming at V came to 6 bases and at J to 0 bases, leaving 9 bases not matched to a gene. The CDR3 sequence is 16 residues long.

The chain combines TRBV20-1 with TRBJ2-5; 7 positions match TRBD2. V shed 2 bases, J shed 4 bases, and the junction held 7 bases outside the gene matches. The CDR3 is 14 amino acids. Germline CDR1 DFQATT, CDR2 SNEGSKA (reference sequence). The CDR3 nucleotides read TGCAGTGCTAGAAAAGCGGGGAGGCGAGAGACCCAGTACTTC. Translated, it gives CSARKAGRRETQYF.

The chain links TRBV2 to TRBJ2-3; D uncertain. The CDR3 runs to 14 residues. The V gene's germline CDR1 is SNHLY and CDR2 FYNNEI. Trimming shortened V by 6 bases and J by 6 bases, and 16 bases separated the two germline ends. The CDR3 spells CASSVTRSVDTQYF. Here the CDR3 DNA reads TGTGCCAGCAGCGTTACTCGTTCTGTGGATACGCAGTATTTT. The variable domain in full, with the rest retrieved from reference TRBV2 and TRBJ2-3, is EPEVTQTPSHQVTQMGQEVILRCVPISNHLYFYWYRQILGQKVEFLVSFYNNEISEKSEIFDDQFSVERPDGSNFTLKIRSTKLEDSAMYFCASSVTRSVDTQYFGPGTRLTVL.

This clonotype was recorded a few times. CDR3 coding DNA: TGTGCCAGCAGCGTAACACAGGGGGCGCGGGATGGCTACACCTTC. Its protein is CASSVTQGARDGYTF. The rearrangement links TRBV9 to TRBJ1-2; 9 bases match TRBD1. There are 15 residues in the CDR3. CDR1 is SGDLS, CDR2 YYNGEE, per germline. V shed 1 base, J shed 6 bases, and the junction held 7 bases outside the gene matches.

This chain uses TRBV6-2 or TRBV6-3 with TRBJ2-7; TRBD1 matches 7 bases. Germline V lookup: CDR1 MNHEY, CDR2 SVGEGT. The CDR3 has 18 residues. The junction had 21 bases not matched to a gene; V was cut back by 6 bases and J by 4 bases. The CDR3 DNA follows: TGTGCCAGCAGCGTTCTTAGGGGGCAACAGTCTCCTGCATACGAGCAGTACGTC. It yields the protein CASSVLRGQQSPAYEQYV.

There are many counts of this clonotype. The V and J genes are TRBV20-1 and TRBJ2-5; 7 bases map to TRBD2. The CDR3 sequence is 15 residues long. V shed 6 bases, J shed 2 bases, and the junction held 12 bases outside the gene matches. Per the germline V gene, CDR1 is DFQATT and CDR2 is SNEGSKA (reference sequence). This CDR3 is CSAGSQTSKQETQYF. CDR3 in DNA: TGCAGTGCCGGAAGCCAGACTAGCAAACAAGAGACCCAGTACTTC.

The rearrangement links TRBV10-3 to TRBJ2-5; possible D gene TRBD2, 5 bases. This CDR3 spans 15 amino acids. Trimming took 0 bases from V and 3 from J, leaving 11 bases between them. Germline lookup yields CDR1 ENHRY and CDR2 SYGVKD. The DNA for the CDR3 is TGTGCCATCAGTGAGTCGTTTTCAGCGGAAGAGACCCAGTACTTC. Translation gives CAISESFSAEETQYF.

V is TRBV6-2 or TRBV6-3 and J is TRBJ2-5; possibly TRBD1 for D (5 bases). V gave up 6 bases and J gave up 5 bases, with 13 bases separating them. The CDR3 has 13 residues. Per the germline V gene, CDR1 is MNHEY and CDR2 is SVGEGT. CDR3 sequence: CASSSWGRETQYF. CDR3 DNA: TGTGCCAGCAGCTCCTGGGGCAGGGAGACCCAGTACTTC.

Ten or more counts support this clonotype. The chain recombines TRBV12-3 or TRBV12-4 with TRBJ1-2; 8 positions agree with TRBD1. J gave up 0 bases and V 3 bases, and 0 bases lay outside the gene matches. The CDR3 is made up of 14 amino acids. The CDR3 sequence: CASSLGQANYGYTF. The CDR3 DNA is TGTGCCAGCAGTTTGGGACAGGCTAACTATGGCTACACCTTC.

This clonotype was seen a few times. V is TRBV7-3 and J is TRBJ2-7; TRBD2 agrees at 12 bases. Per germline, CDR1 SGHTA and CDR2 FQGTGA. Germline trimming cut 4 bases from V and 7 bases from J; bases unmatched to any gene: 2. This CDR3 has 13 amino acids. The CDR3, as DNA: TGTGCCAGCAGCTCTAGCGGGGGGGATGAGCAGTACTTC. It codes for CASSSSGGDEQYF.

This chain connects TRBV6-1 to TRBJ2-7, with TRBD1 matching 10 bases. This CDR3 comprises 15 residues. V dropped 7 bases and J dropped 7; count of bases not matched to a gene: 13. Germline CDR1 MNHNS, CDR2 SASEGT. The DNA for the CDR3 is TGTGCCAGCAACCGATCGGGGACAGGGGCTCGGGAGCAGTACTTC. This sequence encodes CASNRSGTGAREQYF.

This clonotype was counted a few times. This chain uses TRBV7-9 with TRBJ1-5; D possibly corresponds to TRBD1 (5 bases). Germline loops: CDR1 SEHNR, CDR2 FQNEAQ (reference sequence). V dropped 4 bases and J dropped 5 bases, with 12 bases sitting between them. The CDR3 loop spans 14 amino acids. The CDR3 loop reads CASSSLDSYQPQHF. CDR3 nucleotides: TGTGCCAGCAGCTCACTCGACAGTTATCAGCCCCAGCATTTT.

This clonotype is a singleton in its sample. V usage is TRBV20-1 and J usage is TRBJ2-3; 8 nucleotides match TRBD1. The J segment lost 3 bases and the V segment lost 0 bases, leaving 2 bases of the junction unmatched. Germline-derived CDR1 and CDR2 are DFQATT and SNEGSKA (reference sequence). The length of the CDR3 is 14 residues. The CDR3 is CSARETGETDTQYF. The CDR3 DNA sequence: TGCAGTGCTAGAGAGACAGGGGAAACAGATACGCAGTATTTT.

This chain links TRBV5-1 with TRBJ2-7; weak D call: TRBD1 (6 bases). In germline, CDR1 is SGHRS, CDR2 YFSETQ. Between the trimmed V and J ends, which lost 4 bases and 3 bases, there was a span of 17 bases. The CDR3 runs 15 residues. This CDR3 is CASSPERGCFYEQYV. The CDR3 bases are TGCGCCAGCAGCCCGGAAAGGGGGTGCTTCTACGAGCAGTACGTC.

The chain combines TRBV5-4 with TRBJ1-6, with D tentatively TRBD1 (5 bases). The V end was cut by 4 bases, the J end by 7 bases, with 6 bases between. CDR3 size: 12 residues. The germline gives CDR1 SGHNT, CDR2 YYREEE (reference sequence). CDR3 coding DNA: TGTGCCAGCAGCCCAGGGAATTCACCCCTCCACTTT. Translating it yields CASSPGNSPLHF.

The chain is built from TRBV12-3 or TRBV12-4 and TRBJ2-2; possible D gene TRBD1, 6 bases. The germline V and J ends were trimmed by 7 bases and 3 bases, with 12 bases remaining between them. The CDR3 covers 14 residues. CDR3 loop: CASTTGAYTGELFF. The CDR3 DNA is TGTGCCAGCACGACAGGAGCGTACACCGGGGAGCTGTTTTTT.

This clonotype was found a few times. The chain recombines TRBV24-1 with TRBJ2-2; D might be TRBD1 (5 bases). The CDR3 covers 17 residues. V was pared by 4 bases and J by 0 bases, with 14 bases between. CDR1 and CDR2 (germline): KGHDR, SFDVKD. The CDR3: CATSDFDSYTNTGELFF. CDR3 DNA: TGTGCCACCAGTGACTTCGACAGTTACACGAACACCGGGGAGCTGTTTTTT.

The chain recombines TRBV5-1 with TRBJ2-1, with D hard to call. V lost 0 bases, J lost 8 bases, and 12 bases lay in between. Germline V gene data show CDR1 as SGHRS and CDR2 as YFSETQ. The CDR3 has 14 residues. The CDR3 loop is CASSLGQSGDEQFF. In DNA, the CDR3 is TGCGCCAGCAGCTTGGGTCAGAGTGGGGATGAGCAGTTCTTC.

The sample holds a few counts of this clonotype. V and J are TRBV20-1 and TRBJ1-6, with D possibly TRBD1 on 5 matching bases. Per germline, CDR1 DFQATT and CDR2 SNEGSKA (reference sequence). The V gene lost 3 bases and the J gene lost 7 bases, with 10 bases spanning the gap. The CDR3 has 13 residues. CDR3 region: CSASPTGNSPLHF. The CDR3 DNA follows: TGCAGTGCTAGTCCTACAGGAAATTCACCCCTCCACTTT.

The rearrangement links TRBV7-2 to TRBJ1-1; D unclear. Germline CDR1 and CDR2: SGHTA and FQGNSA. CDR3 length: 18 residues. V was cut by 4 bases and J by 1 base, with 22 bases left in between. CDR3 sequence (DNA): TGTGCCAGCAGCTCTAACTCGGGCCTATCGGTCGGGAACACTGAAGCTTTCTTT. This translates into CASSSNSGLSVGNTEAFF.